What follows is one T cell receptor (beta chain) and its context. Libraries were prepared by immunoSEQ multiplex PCR; TCRdb keeps only in-frame clonotypes and omits some of them. The sample holds roughly 320,000 clones; about nine tenths are singletons and the top ten take approximately 4.1%. This record comes from a study of blood T cell repertoires in COVID-19. Study-wide context: PBMCs, B-cell-depleted T cells, or T cells were the source of the cDNA or gDNA that made up the material.

The participants were between about 18 and 90 years old and came from under 25 US areas. With V trimmed by 0 bases and J by 4 bases, 11 bases remained unmatched. In germline, CDR1 is KGHSH, CDR2 LQKENI. This CDR3 comprises 18 residues. Sequencing used PBMCs or T cells enriched from blood (not recorded which). The source of this sequence is a man aged 25 to 40 who had recovered from COVID-19. This chain uses TRBV18 with TRBJ2-3, with TRBD1 identical over 9 bases. The CDR3 loop reads CASSPPKVGTGSADTQYF. CDR3 sequence (DNA): TGTGCCAGCTCACCACCGAAAGTCGGGACAGGGTCAGCAGATACGCAGTATTTT.